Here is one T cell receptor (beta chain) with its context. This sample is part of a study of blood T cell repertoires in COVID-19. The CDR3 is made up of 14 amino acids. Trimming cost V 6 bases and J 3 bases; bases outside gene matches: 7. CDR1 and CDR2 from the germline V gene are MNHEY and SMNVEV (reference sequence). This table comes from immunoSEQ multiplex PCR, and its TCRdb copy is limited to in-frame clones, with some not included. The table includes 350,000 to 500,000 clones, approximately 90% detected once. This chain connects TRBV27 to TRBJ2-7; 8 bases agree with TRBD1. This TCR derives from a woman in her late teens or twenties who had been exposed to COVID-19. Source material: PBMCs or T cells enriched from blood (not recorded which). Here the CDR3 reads CASRQGGPFYEQYF. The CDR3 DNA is TGTGCCAGCAGACAGGGGGGCCCCTTCTACGAGCAGTACTTC.